This T cell receptor beta chain was documented in a study of tumor and adjacent non-tumor tissue in lung cancer (dated by TCRdb to 2017 to 2018). The study in broad terms: Of the cohort, 11 to 12 patients had adenocarcinoma, 2 had squamous cell carcinoma and 1 had small cell lung cancer. The roughly 15 patients were aged roughly 31 to 85 years, included approximately ten men and 5 women, and had TNM stage I to III disease. A total of 95 million to 150 million productive TCRbeta reads were generated by sequencing, corresponding to an average of roughly 4 million reads per sample. Bulk TCRbeta repertoires were compared between lung tumor tissue and matched distant non-tumor lung tissue obtained from more than 12 lung cancer patients. TCRbeta CDR3 sequencing was performed on thirty paired specimens, with one tumor sample and one normal lung sample collected per patient.

RNA was extracted from bulk unsorted tissue and checked for quality with a NanoDrop ND-1000 and an Agilent 2100. All donors had newly diagnosed lung cancer, had not received prior chemotherapy, and were admitted for thoracic surgery in China between August and November 2014. The study excluded patients who had received radiotherapy or chemotherapy before or who had another cancer at the same time. Surgical tissue pieces of 1-2 cm3 were preserved in RNAlater solution and were kept at -80 degrees C until use. From the germline V gene, CDR1 is SQVTM and CDR2 is ANQGSEA. Trimming takes 6 bases from V and 6 bases from J, and the germline ends sit 18 bases apart. 13 amino acids form the CDR3, both terminal residues included. Here the CDR3 DNA is all that survives: 39 bases in frame from base 1. The receptor library was made with multiplex PCR. The data were produced on an Illumina HiSeq 2500. TCRbeta libraries were constructed through three rounds of nested PCR with primers (Table S4) according to protocols modified from ARM-PCR. Before sequencing, PCR products of 200-500 bp were cut from the gel and purified using the QIAquick gel extraction kit. The source study handled its data this way. Trimmomatic was used to clean the reads, FLASH was used to merge the reads into complete CDR3 sequences, and MiTCR was used to assign the reads to V(D)J germline segments. VDJtools was used to compute clonal diversity as the inverse Simpson's index. In-frame sequences lacking a premature stop codon were counted as productive reads. TCRdb ran its own pipeline on the public reads, namely fastp trimming at Q25 and MiXCR clone calling, and kept in-frame beta chains. Entries that share a CDR3 protein sequence are merged under the most common genes and DNA. TCRdb's processing, not the authors', yielded these V and J calls. In this sample the table shows 65,000 to 80,000 distinct CDR3 sequences, around four fifths of which occur a single time. The top ten constitute approximately 30% of the sample.

In the case of this clonotype: Its binding antigen is unknown. Likely a read error: the CDR3 ends without its conserved phenylalanine or tryptophan.

Findings and caveats that apply to the study as a whole: Neither the sequencing platform nor unique molecular identifiers are named or mentioned anywhere in the methods. TCR diversity was significantly higher in younger patients, and greater tumor TCR diversity was associated with shorter overall survival and shorter disease-free survival. TCR diversity (inverse Simpson) was significantly higher in tumor than in normal lung tissue (approximately 440 vs 150, P = 0.0075, Mann-Whitney U test). In normal lung, the top 100 clones accounted for a significantly larger cumulative share of the repertoire than in tumor tissue. With only around 16 patients in the cohort, the authors noted that larger samples and more detailed clinical data are needed. Because peripheral blood was not sequenced, blood TCRbeta repertoires in the lung cancer patients of the study were not examined.

The chain is made from TRBV29-1 and TRBJ2-7, and the D gene may be TRBD2, 6 bases matching. The specimen was lung tumor tissue. The receptor was isolated from a man aged 55 to 70 with non-small cell lung cancer. CDR3 loop: CSVAITGSLEQYS. The nucleotides are TGCAGCGTCGCAATAACCGGGAGTCTCGAGCAGTACTCC.